One sample yielded the 23 T cell receptor beta chains listed below, sequenced in a study of graft-versus-host responses after intestinal transplantation. The repertoire was sequenced with immunoSEQ multiplex PCR; TCRdb's copy has only in-frame clones and lacks some. Here the sample spans 98,000 or so clones, roughly 86% being singletons. This specimen consisted of PBMCs, obtained 255 days after intestinal transplant. The receptors were gathered from a human patient who received an intestinal transplant, so some T cells may come from the graft donor.

The chain couples TRBV15 to TRBJ1-5, with D unresolved. The CDR3 totals 12 residues. CDR1 is LNHNV and CDR2 is YYDKDF in the germline V gene (reference sequence). V was clipped by 4 bases and J by 6 bases, with 7 bases between them. CDR3 protein: CATSILGQPQHF. The CDR3 DNA sequence: TGTGCCACCAGCATTTTAGGTCAGCCCCAGCATTTT.

V gene TRBV2 combines with J gene TRBJ2-5; 7 bases match TRBD1. With 6 bases clipped from V and 12 bases from J, the junction kept 13 bases outside the gene matches. CDR1 SNHLY and CDR2 FYNNEI come from the germline V gene. The length of the CDR3 is 13 residues. CDR3 sequence: CASRRRDSGVEYF. CDR3 DNA sequence: TGTGCCAGCAGACGCCGGGACAGCGGCGTTGAGTACTTC.

The chain couples TRBV29-1 to TRBJ2-2; D is unclear. Germline CDR1 SQVTM, CDR2 ANQGSEA. Trimming removed 6 bases at V and 4 bases at J, with 9 bases between. This CDR3 spans 12 amino acids. The chain's CDR3 is CSVEQGTGELFF. In DNA, the CDR3 is TGCAGCGTGGAACAAGGCACCGGGGAGCTGTTTTTT.

V and J are TRBV2 and TRBJ1-2, with a weak D call TRBD1 (6 bases). Germline V gene lookup returns CDR1 SNHLY and CDR2 FYNNEI. V lost 7 bases and J 3 bases, leaving 9 bases between the germline ends. This CDR3 spans 12 amino acids. The CDR3 DNA sequence: TGTGCCAGCATTTCAGGGGACTATGGCTACACCTTC. Translating gives CASISGDYGYTF.

V gene TRBV7-8 combines with J gene TRBJ1-5, with D possibly being TRBD1 (5 bases). Deletions cut 1 base from V and 5 bases from J, with 15 bases between. CDR3 length: 16 residues. Germline V lookup: CDR1 SGHVS, CDR2 FQNEAQ. CDR3 in amino acids: CASSLEENRFDQPQHF. CDR3 in DNA: TGTGCCAGCAGCTTAGAGGAGAACAGGTTTGATCAGCCCCAGCATTTT.

The genes are TRBV2 and TRBJ2-7; TRBD2 matches 11 bases. With 6 bases clipped from V and 2 bases from J, the junction kept 3 bases outside the gene matches. CDR1 and CDR2 (germline): SNHLY, FYNNEI. The CDR3 is 14 residues long. This chain's CDR3 is CASRGTSGAYEQYF. The CDR3 DNA reads TGTGCCAGCAGGGGGACTAGCGGCGCCTACGAGCAGTACTTC.

V is TRBV5-4 and J is TRBJ2-1; 8 bases are a match to TRBD2. Unmatched junction bases numbered 3, after V lost 4 bases and J lost 6 bases. The CDR3 is made up of 13 amino acids. CDR1 and CDR2 (germline): SGHNT, YYREEE (reference sequence). In nucleotides, the CDR3 is TGTGCCAGCAGCCTCGGGACTAGCAATGAGCAGTTCTTC. Amino acid sequence: CASSLGTSNEQFF.

This CDR3 reads CASRHNLGVTEAFF. The DNA for the CDR3 is TGTGCCAGCCGCCACAATTTAGGGGTCACTGAAGCTTTCTTT. The gene calls are TRBV7-9 and TRBJ1-1, with D maybe TRBD1 (5 bases). The CDR3 has 14 residues. Germline assignment: CDR1 SEHNR and CDR2 FQNEAQ (reference sequence). Trimming removed 8 bases at V and 4 bases at J, with 17 bases between.

This clone is a singleton in its sample. J is TRBJ1-2 and V is TRBV28; no clear D gene. Germline CDR1 reads MDHEN; CDR2 reads SYDVKM. The CDR3 is 14 amino acids. V was cut by 3 bases and J by 4 bases, with 12 bases left in between. The chain's CDR3 is CASSFLGLGYGYTF. The CDR3 nucleotides are TGTGCCAGCAGTTTCTTGGGGTTAGGCTATGGCTACACCTTC.

This clone has just one count. The V and J genes are TRBV28 and TRBJ2-5; 8 positions agree with TRBD2. The CDR3 consists of 14 residues. The ends lost 4 bases at V and 4 bases at J; junction bases unmatched: 5. Germline CDR1 MDHEN, CDR2 SYDVKM. The CDR3 is CASSSGTRAETQYF. CDR3 DNA sequence: TGTGCCAGCAGTTCCGGGACTAGAGCAGAGACCCAGTACTTC. Using reference TRBV28 and TRBJ2-5 for the parts outside the CDR3, the full variable domain is DVKVTQSSRYLVKRTGEKVFLECVQDMDHENMFWYRQDPGLGLRLIYFSYDVKMKEKGDIPEGYSVSREKKERFSLILESASTNQTSMYLCASSSGTRAETQYFGPGTRLLVL.

V gene TRBV4-3 combines with J gene TRBJ1-2; D is unresolved. The germline V and J ends were trimmed by 0 bases and 3 bases, with 11 bases remaining between them. CDR3 length: 15 amino acids. The V gene's germline CDR1 is LGHNA and CDR2 YSLEER. The CDR3 loop is CASSQEATLDYGYTF. The CDR3 DNA sequence: TGCGCCAGCAGCCAAGAGGCTACTCTGGACTATGGCTACACCTTC.

This chain uses TRBV5-4 with TRBJ2-1; 11 bases map to TRBD1. The V gene's germline CDR1 is SGHNT and CDR2 YYREEE (reference sequence). This CDR3 comprises 15 residues. V dropped 1 base and J dropped 10; count of bases not matched to a gene: 7. This chain's CDR3 is CASSLWTGGTKEQFF. The CDR3 nucleotides are TGTGCCAGCAGCTTGTGGACAGGGGGCACAAAGGAGCAGTTCTTC.

The V and J genes are TRBV15 and TRBJ1-1; no clear D gene. V lost 1 base, J lost 1 base, and 10 bases lay in between. CDR1 and CDR2 from the germline V gene are LNHNV and YYDKDF (reference sequence). The CDR3 contains 15 residues. The chain's CDR3 is CATSRGRMGNTEAFF. The CDR3 bases are TGTGCCACCAGCAGAGGACGAATGGGGAACACTGAAGCTTTCTTT.

V usage is TRBV6-6 and J usage is TRBJ2-3; D is unclear. The V and J ends lost 3 bases and 1 base respectively, with 5 bases between them. Germline V gives CDR1 MNHNY, CDR2 SVGAGI (reference sequence). The CDR3 is made up of 13 amino acids. The CDR3 nucleotides read TGTGCCAGCAGTTATACTCGCACAGATACGCAGTATTTT. Translation: CASSYTRTDTQYF.

V and J are TRBV6-6 and TRBJ2-5; 9 bases are shared with TRBD1. TRBJ2-7 matches the DNA end more closely, so the J call is doubtful. This CDR3 spans 14 amino acids. The germline CDR1 and CDR2 sequences are MNHNY and SVGAGI (reference sequence). The CDR3 nucleotides read TGTGCCAGCAGCCTCCAGGGACAGGGCTACGAGCAGTACTTC. This codes for CASSLQGQGYEQYF.

The chain recombines TRBV12-1 with TRBJ2-5; the D segment call TRBD1 is taken from the table without a DNA check. TRBV12-1 is noted as a pseudogene. The CDR3 has 14 amino acids. CDR3 residues: CASSFQGAQETQYF. The CDR3 nucleotides read TGTGCCAGCAGCTTTCAGGGGGCTCAAGAGACCCAGTACTTC.

The chain is built from TRBV29-1 and TRBJ1-5, with D maybe TRBD1 (5 bases). The CDR3 extends over 14 amino acids. Germline lookup yields CDR1 SQVTM and CDR2 ANQGSEA. V was clipped by 5 bases and J by 2 bases, with 13 bases between them. The CDR3 coding sequence is TGCAGCGTTAGTAAGGGAGGGGGCAATCAGCCCCAGCATTTT. It is translated as CSVSKGGGNQPQHF.

This clone showed up just once. The rearrangement links TRBV12-2 to TRBJ1-2; no DNA check was done on the table's D call, TRBD1. TRBV12-2 is given as a pseudogene. The CDR3 loop spans 17 amino acids. This CDR3 reads CASRSARDSEANYGYTF. CDR3 nucleotides: TGTGCAAGTCGTTCGGCCCGGGACAGCGAAGCTAACTATGGCTACACCTTC.

The V call is TRBV6-1, the J call TRBJ2-7; 7 bases align to TRBD1. V dropped 3 bases and J dropped 2; count of bases not matched to a gene: 4. This CDR3 is 14 amino acids long. Looked up from germline, CDR1 is MNHNS and CDR2 is SASEGT. CDR3 DNA: TGTGCCAGCAGTGACAGGGACAGCCCCTACGAGCAGTACGTC. It yields the protein CASSDRDSPYEQYV.

This clone was detected a few times. V usage is TRBV19 and J usage is TRBJ2-7; unclear D gene. The germline V gene has CDR1 LNHDA and CDR2 SQIVND (reference sequence). Between the trimmed V and J ends, which lost 6 bases and 0 bases, there was a span of 9 bases. This CDR3 spans 13 amino acids. The CDR3 loop is CASRHGSSYEQYF. CDR3 bases: TGTGCCAGTAGACACGGTAGCTCCTACGAGCAGTACTTC.

The chain couples TRBV16 to TRBJ1-1, with a weak D call TRBD1 (5 bases). Germline CDR1 reads KGHSY; CDR2 reads FQNENV. The CDR3 is made up of 19 amino acids. Deletions cut 0 bases from V and 1 base from J, with 21 bases between. The CDR3 loop reads CASSQSLSREGTTNTEAFF. The DNA of the CDR3 is TGTGCCAGCAGCCAATCCCTATCCAGGGAGGGGACTACGAACACTGAAGCTTTCTTT.

J is TRBJ2-7 and V is TRBV5-4, with 7 bases lining up with TRBD1. Unmatched junction bases numbered 2, after V lost 4 bases and J lost 1 base. The CDR3 sequence is 13 residues long. Germline V CDR1 and CDR2: SGHNT, YYREEE (reference sequence). The CDR3 reads CASSVRGSYEQYV. The CDR3 bases are TGTGCCAGCAGCGTCAGGGGGTCCTACGAGCAGTACGTC.

V is TRBV9 and J is TRBJ1-2; D ambiguous. In germline, CDR1 is SGDLS, CDR2 YYNGEE. The CDR3 has 13 amino acids. Trimming pared 0 bases from V and 6 bases from J, leaving 9 bases between. The CDR3 coding sequence is TGTGCCAGCAGCGTAGCAAGCGGGGATGGCTACACCTTC. Protein sequence: CASSVASGDGYTF. The full variable domain, rest sourced from reference TRBV9 and TRBJ1-2, is DSGVTQTPKHLITATGQRVTLRCSPRSGDLSVYWYQQSLDQGLQFLIQYYNGEERAKGNILERFSAQQFPDLHSELNLSSLELGDSALYFCASSVASGDGYTFGSGTRLTVV.